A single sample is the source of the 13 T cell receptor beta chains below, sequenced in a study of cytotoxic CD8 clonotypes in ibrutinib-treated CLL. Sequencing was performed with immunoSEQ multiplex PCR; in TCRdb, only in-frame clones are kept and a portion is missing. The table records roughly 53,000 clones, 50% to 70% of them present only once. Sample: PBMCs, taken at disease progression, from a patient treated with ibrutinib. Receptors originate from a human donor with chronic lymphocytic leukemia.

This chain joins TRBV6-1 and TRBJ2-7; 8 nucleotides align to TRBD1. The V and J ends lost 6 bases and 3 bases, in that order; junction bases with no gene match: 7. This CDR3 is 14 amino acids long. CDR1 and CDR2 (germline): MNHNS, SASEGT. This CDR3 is CASRAGTGVYEQYF. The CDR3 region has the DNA TGTGCCAGCAGGGCCGGGACAGGAGTCTACGAGCAGTACTTC.

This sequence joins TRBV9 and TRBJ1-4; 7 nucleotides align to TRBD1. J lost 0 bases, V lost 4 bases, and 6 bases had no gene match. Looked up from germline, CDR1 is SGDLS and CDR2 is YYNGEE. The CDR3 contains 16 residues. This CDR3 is CASSPGQIATNEKLFF. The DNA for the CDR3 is TGTGCCAGCAGCCCGGGACAGATTGCAACTAATGAAAAACTGTTTTTT.

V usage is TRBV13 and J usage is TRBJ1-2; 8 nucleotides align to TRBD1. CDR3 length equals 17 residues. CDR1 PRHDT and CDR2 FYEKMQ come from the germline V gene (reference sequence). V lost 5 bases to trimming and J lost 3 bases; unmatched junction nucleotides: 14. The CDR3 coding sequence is TGTGCCAGCAGCCCAGACAGGGCAGGGGGCCCCGACTATGGCTACACCTTC. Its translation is CASSPDRAGGPDYGYTF.

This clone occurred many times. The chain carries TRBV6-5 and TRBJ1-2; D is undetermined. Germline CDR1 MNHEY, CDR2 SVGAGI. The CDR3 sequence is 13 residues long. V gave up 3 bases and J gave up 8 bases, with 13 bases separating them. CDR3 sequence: CASSYDGRAGYTF. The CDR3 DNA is TGTGCCAGCAGTTATGATGGGCGCGCGGGCTACACCTTC.

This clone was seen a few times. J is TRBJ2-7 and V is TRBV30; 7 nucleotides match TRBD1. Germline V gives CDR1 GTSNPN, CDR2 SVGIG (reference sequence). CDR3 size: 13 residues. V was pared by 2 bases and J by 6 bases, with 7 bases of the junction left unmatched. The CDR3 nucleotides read TGTGCCTGGAGTCCCACAGGGGTCGGCGAGCAGTACTTC. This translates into CAWSPTGVGEQYF.

The CDR3 sequence: CASSLEGPGTGNTEAFF. CDR3 nucleotides: TGCGCCAGCAGCTTGGAAGGTCCCGGGACAGGGAACACTGAAGCTTTCTTT. The V and J genes are TRBV5-1 and TRBJ1-1; 8 bases agree with TRBD1. Germline CDR1 is SGHRS and CDR2 is YFSETQ. The J segment lost 1 base and the V segment lost 0 bases, leaving 8 bases of the junction unmatched. CDR3 length equals 17 residues. The whole variable domain, filled in from reference TRBV5-1 and TRBJ1-1, reads KAGVTQTPRYLIKTRGQQVTLSCSPISGHRSVSWYQQTPGQGLQFLFEYFSETQRNKGNFPGRFSGRQFSNSRSEMNVSTLELGDSALYLCASSLEGPGTGNTEAFFGQGTRLTVV.

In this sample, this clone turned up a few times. CDR3 protein: CASSARSGADTEAFF. The CDR3 bases are TGCGCCAGCAGCGCCCGCTCGGGGGCGGACACTGAAGCTTTCTTT. The rearrangement uses TRBV5-1 and TRBJ1-1; weak D call: TRBD1 (6 bases). Trimming cost V 4 bases and J 3 bases, with 16 bases left between them. Germline loops: CDR1 SGHRS, CDR2 YFSETQ. The CDR3 is 15 residues long.

The CDR3 sequence: CASSSFQGSNTEAFF. CDR3 sequence (DNA): TGTGCCAGTAGTAGTTTTCAGGGTTCGAACACTGAAGCTTTCTTT. The V and J genes are TRBV19 and TRBJ1-1, with TRBD1 as a possible D gene (5 bases). The germline V gene encodes CDR1 LNHDA and CDR2 SQIVND (reference sequence). The CDR3 sequence is 15 residues long. V lost 4 bases and J 1 base, leaving 13 bases between the germline ends.

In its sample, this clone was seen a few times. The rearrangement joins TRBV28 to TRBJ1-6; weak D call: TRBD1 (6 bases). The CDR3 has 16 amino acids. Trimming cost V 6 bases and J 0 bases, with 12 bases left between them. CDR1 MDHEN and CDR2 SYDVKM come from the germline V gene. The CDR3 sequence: CASSPTGSSYNSPLHF. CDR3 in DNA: TGTGCCAGCAGCCCTACAGGGAGCTCCTATAATTCACCCCTCCACTTT.

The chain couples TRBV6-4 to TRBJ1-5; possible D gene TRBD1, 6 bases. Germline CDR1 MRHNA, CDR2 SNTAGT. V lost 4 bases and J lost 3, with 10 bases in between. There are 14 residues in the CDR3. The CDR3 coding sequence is TGTGCCAGCAGTGTAGGACAGATCAATCAGCCCCAGCATTTT. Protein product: CASSVGQINQPQHF.

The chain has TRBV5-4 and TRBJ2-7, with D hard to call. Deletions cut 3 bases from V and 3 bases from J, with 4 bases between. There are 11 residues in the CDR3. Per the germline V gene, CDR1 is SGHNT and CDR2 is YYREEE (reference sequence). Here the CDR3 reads CASSSYYEQYF. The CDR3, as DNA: TGTGCCAGCAGCTCCTACTACGAGCAGTACTTC.

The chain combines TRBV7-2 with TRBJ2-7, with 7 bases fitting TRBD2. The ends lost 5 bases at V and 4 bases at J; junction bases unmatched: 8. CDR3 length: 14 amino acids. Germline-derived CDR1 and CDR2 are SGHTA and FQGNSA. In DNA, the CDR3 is TGTGCCAGCAGCCCCGTGGGACTACGATACGAGCAGTACTTC. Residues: CASSPVGLRYEQYF.

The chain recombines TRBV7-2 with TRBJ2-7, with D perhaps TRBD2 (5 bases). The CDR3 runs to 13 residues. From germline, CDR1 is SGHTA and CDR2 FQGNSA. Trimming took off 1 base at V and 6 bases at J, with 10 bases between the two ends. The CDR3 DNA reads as TGTGCCAGCAGCTTAGATACGGGGTTCGAGCAGTACTTC. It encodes CASSLDTGFEQYF.